This T cell receptor beta chain appears in the sequencing data of a study of tumor-infiltrating lymphocytes in oesophageal squamous cell carcinoma. Trimming cost V 9 bases and J 13 bases, with 18 bases left between them. Germline V CDR1 and CDR2: SGHAT, FQNNGV. The CDR3 contains 11 residues. TCRdb re-derived calls from the PCR reads in MiXCR, one entry per CDR3 protein. The sample has roughly 21,000 distinct CDR3 sequences, around two fifths seen once. Of note for this clonotype: A single base separates this from a much larger clone, so it may be a read error.

The sequence came from a male donor with esophageal squamous cell carcinoma. Input material: esophageal tumor tissue. This chain joins TRBV11-2 and TRBJ2-5, with D maybe TRBD1 (5 bases). The CDR3 nucleotides read TGTGCCAGTTCCAGGGCCTACGAGCTGTACTTC. Encoded protein: CASSRAYELYF.